This passage covers 22 T cell receptor beta chains from one sample sequenced in a study of identical twins. TCRdb reanalysed the 5' RACE reads using MiXCR and keeps one entry per CDR3 protein. The repertoire consists of roughly 750,000 distinct CDR3 sequences, with approximately 22% occurring once and the leading ten covering about 4.3%. These data also formed part of another study, on T cells expressing NK-cell markers.

The sequenced sample consisted of PBMCs. These receptor sequences come from a woman between 18 and 30 years old in good health.

This clonotype turned up a few times. This sequence joins TRBV20-1 and TRBJ2-3; possible D gene TRBD2, 5 bases. The CDR3 extends over 14 amino acids. Trimming shortened V by 6 bases and J by 6 bases, and 19 bases separated the two germline ends. In germline, CDR1 is DFQATT, CDR2 SNEGSKA (reference sequence). CDR3 amino acids: CSAPGRVSGDTQYF. CDR3 nucleotide sequence: TGCAGTGCCCCTGGGCGGGTGAGTGGGGATACGCAGTATTTT.

Here the CDR3 reads CSARDLGELFF. The CDR3 bases are TGCAGTGCTAGAGATCTCGGGGAGCTGTTTTTT. The J gene is TRBJ2-2, the V gene TRBV20-1; D ambiguous. Germline values: CDR1 DFQATT, CDR2 SNEGSKA (reference sequence). The CDR3 has 11 amino acids. Trimming stripped 0 bases from V and 7 bases from J, with 3 bases between.

This clonotype showed up just a few times. The J gene is TRBJ2-7, the V gene TRBV7-2, with 9 positions matching TRBD2. CDR3 length: 15 amino acids. After removal of 5 bases from V and 6 bases from J, the junction contained 11 bases not matched to a gene. Germline V gene sequence: CDR1 SGHTA, CDR2 FQGNSA. The CDR3 sequence: CASSPLLAGGAEQYF. The CDR3 bases are TGTGCCAGCAGCCCACTACTAGCGGGTGGGGCCGAGCAGTACTTC.

The chain couples TRBV12-3 or TRBV12-4 to TRBJ1-1; possible D gene TRBD1, 6 bases. The V and J ends lost 1 base and 7 bases respectively, with 10 bases between them. This CDR3 comprises 13 residues. This CDR3 is CASSLGQALEAFF. DNA for the CDR3: TGTGCCAGCAGTTTAGGACAGGCGCTTGAAGCTTTCTTT.

This clonotype was picked up many times. This chain links TRBV5-1 with TRBJ2-7; D is perhaps TRBD2 (6 bases). Trimming pared 7 bases from V and 3 bases from J, leaving 17 bases between. CDR3 size: 14 residues. Per germline, CDR1 SGHRS and CDR2 YFSETQ. CDR3 region: CASGLEEGGYEQYF. The CDR3, as DNA: TGCGCCAGCGGACTGGAGGAGGGCGGCTACGAGCAGTACTTC.

The rearrangement uses TRBV15 and TRBJ2-2; 9 bases agree with TRBD2. J lost 4 bases, V lost 0 bases, and 3 bases had no gene match. Germline loops: CDR1 LNHNV, CDR2 YYDKDF (reference sequence). The CDR3 extends over 16 amino acids. CDR3 DNA: TGTGCCACCAGCAGAGAGGGGACTAGCATCACCGGGGAGCTGTTTTTT. Its translation: CATSREGTSITGELFF. Full variable domain (outside the CDR3, taken from reference TRBV15 and TRBJ2-2): DAMVIQNPRYQVTQFGKPVTLSCSQTLNHNVMYWYQQKSSQAPKLLFHYYDKDFNNEADTPDNFQSRRPNTSFCFLDIRSPGLGDTAMYLCATSREGTSITGELFFGEGSRLTVL.

The rearrangement joins TRBV4-3 to TRBJ2-3; possibly TRBD1 or TRBD2 for D (6 bases each). The CDR3 runs to 16 residues. Trimming took 1 base from V and 3 from J, leaving 14 bases between them. The germline V gene has CDR1 LGHNA and CDR2 YSLEER. The CDR3 sequence is CASSQGGGGFTDTQYF. For the CDR3, the DNA is TGCGCCAGCAGCCAAGGAGGGGGAGGTTTTACAGATACGCAGTATTTT.

This clonotype appeared a few times. The chain carries TRBV29-1 and TRBJ2-1, with 8 bases matching TRBD2. The germline gives CDR1 SQVTM, CDR2 ANQGSEA. CDR3 length equals 12 residues. Germline trimming cut 5 bases from V and 14 bases from J; bases unmatched to any gene: 11. CDR3 loop: CSVSASGPIEFF. In nucleotides, the CDR3 is TGCAGCGTTTCGGCTAGCGGGCCCATCGAGTTCTTC.

In its sample, this clonotype was seen many times. The J gene is TRBJ2-1, the V gene TRBV7-3, with 7 positions matching TRBD1. The J segment lost 1 base and the V segment lost 5 bases, leaving 2 bases of the junction unmatched. In germline, CDR1 is SGHTA, CDR2 FQGTGA. This CDR3 is 14 amino acids long. CDR3 amino acids: CASSRTGSYNEQFF. CDR3 sequence (DNA): TGTGCCAGCAGCCGGACAGGATCCTACAATGAGCAGTTCTTC.

The chain links TRBV7-9 to TRBJ1-4; no reliable D call. The V gene's germline CDR1 is SEHNR and CDR2 FQNEAQ (reference sequence). Trimming took 1 base from V and 4 from J, leaving 7 bases between them. The CDR3 is 14 amino acids. CDR3 nucleotide sequence: TGTGCCAGCAGCTTAGATCTGATTAATGAAAAACTGTTTTTT. Translated, it gives CASSLDLINEKLFF.

The V and J genes are TRBV7-9 and TRBJ2-2; D could derive from TRBD1 or TRBD2 (6 bases each). There are 15 residues in the CDR3. The V end was cut by 5 bases, the J end by 1 base, with 11 bases between. Germline CDR1 and CDR2: SEHNR and FQNEAQ (reference sequence). This CDR3 is CASSGGRQNTGELFF. In DNA form, the CDR3 reads TGTGCCAGCAGCGGGGGGCGCCAGAACACCGGGGAGCTGTTTTTT. Drawing the rest from reference TRBV7-9 and TRBJ2-2, the complete variable domain is DTGVSQNPRHKITKRGQNVTFRCDPISEHNRLYWYRQTLGQGPEFLTYFQNEAQLEKSRLLSDRFSAERPKGSFSTLEIQRTEQGDSAMYLCASSGGRQNTGELFFGEGSRLTVL.

This clonotype was counted ten times or more. The rearrangement joins TRBV29-1 to TRBJ2-2; D is uncertain. Germline CDR1 SQVTM, CDR2 ANQGSEA. V lost 6 bases, J lost 2 bases, and 10 bases lay in between. The CDR3 runs to 13 residues. CDR3 protein: CSVLTVNTGELFF. The DNA of the CDR3 is TGCAGCGTGTTGACTGTAAACACCGGGGAGCTGTTTTTT.

This clonotype was seen more than once but under ten times. The chain is built from TRBV12-3 or TRBV12-4 and TRBJ2-1; no firm D call. The CDR3 covers 11 residues. V lost 10 bases, J lost 4 bases, and 8 bases lay in between. The CDR3 sequence: CAITIYNEQFF. In nucleotides, the CDR3 is TGTGCCATTACGATTTACAATGAGCAGTTCTTC.

The genes are TRBV10-2 and TRBJ2-3, with 8 nucleotides matching TRBD2. J was trimmed by 5 bases and V by 10 bases; bases with no gene match: 8. Germline V CDR1 and CDR2: WSHSY, SAAADI. The CDR3 extends over 13 amino acids. Here the CDR3 DNA reads TGCGCCACACTAGCGGTGGGAAGAGATACGCAGTATTTT. Translating gives CATLAVGRDTQYF.

J is TRBJ2-5 and V is TRBV7-9; 7 nucleotides agree with TRBD2. V was clipped by 2 bases and J by 7 bases; unmatched bases: 7. Germline values: CDR1 SEHNR, CDR2 FQNEAQ (reference sequence). The CDR3 sequence is 14 residues long. For the CDR3, the DNA is TGTGCCAGCAGCTTATCATCTGGGGGGGGGACCCAGTACTTC. Protein product: CASSLSSGGGTQYF.

In its sample, this clonotype was seen a few times. The V and J genes are TRBV29-1 and TRBJ2-7; no definite D call. With 4 bases removed from V and 3 bases from J, the gap between germline ends came to 7 bases. The CDR3 consists of 11 residues. Germline V CDR1 and CDR2: SQVTM, ANQGSEA. The CDR3 DNA reads TGCAGCGTTGTTGGGAACTACGAGCAGTACTTC. Translation: CSVVGNYEQYF.

This chain connects TRBV11-2 to TRBJ2-7, with 10 bases identical to TRBD2. CDR1 is SGHAT, CDR2 FQNNGV, per germline. V dropped 3 bases and J dropped 6; count of bases not matched to a gene: 5. The CDR3 totals 14 residues. The CDR3 sequence is CASSFGTSAREQYF. CDR3 nucleotides: TGTGCCAGCAGCTTCGGGACTAGCGCTCGCGAGCAGTACTTC.

This clonotype was seen a handful of times. The gene calls are TRBV20-1 and TRBJ2-7; possibly TRBD1 or TRBD2 for D (5 bases each). The V and J ends lost 1 base and 3 bases respectively, with 16 bases between them. Per germline, CDR1 DFQATT and CDR2 SNEGSKA (reference sequence). CDR3 size: 15 residues. This chain's CDR3 is CSARGIGKGDYEQYF. The CDR3 DNA is TGCAGTGCTAGAGGCATCGGGAAAGGGGACTACGAGCAGTACTTC.

This clonotype was counted between two and nine times. The genes are TRBV6-2 or TRBV6-3 and TRBJ2-6; 8 nucleotides line up with TRBD1. The junction had 3 bases not matched to a gene; V was cut back by 8 bases and J by 3 bases. Germline assignment: CDR1 MNHEY and CDR2 SVGEGT. This CDR3 has 14 amino acids. CDR3 sequence (DNA): TGTGCCAGCGCGGACAGGGTTGGGGCCAACGTCCTGACTTTC. It is translated as CASADRVGANVLTF.

In its sample, this clonotype was seen a few times. V is TRBV3-1 and J is TRBJ2-1; 8 nucleotides align to TRBD2. V gave up 0 bases and J gave up 4 bases; unmatched junction bases: 5. Germline CDR1 LGHDT, CDR2 YNNKEL (reference sequence). The CDR3 is made up of 16 amino acids. The CDR3 region has the DNA TGTGCCAGCAGCCAAGAACGGGGCGGGAGGTACAATGAGCAGTTCTTC. Translated: CASSQERGGRYNEQFF.

In this sample, this clonotype turned up a few times. This sequence joins TRBV20-1 and TRBJ2-1; D possibly corresponds to TRBD1 (5 bases). Germline V gene lookup returns CDR1 DFQATT and CDR2 SNEGSKA (reference sequence). The CDR3 spans 13 residues. Trimming took 0 bases from V and 6 from J, leaving 9 bases between them. The CDR3 is CSARDSQGNEQFF. The CDR3 nucleotides read TGCAGTGCTAGAGATTCCCAGGGCAATGAGCAGTTCTTC.

The gene calls are TRBV5-4 and TRBJ2-3; TRBD2 matches at 9 bases. Germline assignment: CDR1 SGHNT and CDR2 YYREEE (reference sequence). CDR3 length: 16 amino acids. Losses at the gene ends were 4 bases for V and 3 bases for J; bases not matched to a gene: 9. The CDR3 is CASSPGGSGGTDTQYF. CDR3 sequence (DNA): TGTGCCAGCAGCCCCGGGGGTAGCGGGGGAACAGATACGCAGTATTTT.